Below, 23 T cell receptor beta chains from the same sample are listed, as sequenced in a study of blood T cell repertoires in COVID-19. The table came from immunoSEQ multiplex PCR; TCRdb's copy has only in-frame clones and leaves some out. The sample lists around 200,000 clones, 75% to 90% occurring once. Sequenced sample: peripheral blood. These receptors all stem from a human donor in a cohort sampled during active COVID-19.

Only one count was recorded for this clone. J is TRBJ2-5 and V is TRBV27; 8 bases are a match to TRBD2. This CDR3 is 20 amino acids long. Trimming at V came to 2 bases and at J to 5 bases, leaving 22 bases not matched to a gene. Germline-derived CDR1 and CDR2 are MNHEY and SMNVEV (reference sequence). Written as DNA, the CDR3 is TGTGCCAGCAGTTTAAACGGACGGCGTATAGCGGGAAGAAATTGGGAGACCCAGTACTTC. Its translation is CASSLNGRRIAGRNWETQYF.

The rearrangement links TRBV6-2 or TRBV6-3 to TRBJ2-7; 10 bases match TRBD2. The CDR3 consists of 15 residues. The V and J ends lost 2 bases and 6 bases, in that order; junction bases with no gene match: 7. The germline CDR1 and CDR2 sequences are MNHEY and SVGEGT. DNA for the CDR3: TGTGCCAGCAGTTACCCCAGCGGGAGGGCCCGCGAGCAGTACTTC. Its translation is CASSYPSGRAREQYF.

The CDR3 reads CASSHPNNRVKDAFF. CDR3 nucleotides: TGCGCCAGCAGCCATCCTAACAACAGGGTGAAGGATGCTTTCTTT. The rearrangement links TRBV4-1 to TRBJ1-1; D perhaps matches TRBD1 (6 bases). The CDR3 has 15 amino acids. V lost 3 bases to trimming and J lost 11 bases, with 22 bases between them. In germline, CDR1 is MGHRA, CDR2 YSYEKL.

The chain joins TRBV7-3 to TRBJ2-7; TRBD1 matches 7 bases. The CDR3 spans 14 residues. Germline V gene sequence: CDR1 SGHTA, CDR2 FQGTGA. Trimming at V came to 2 bases and at J to 3 bases, leaving 4 bases not matched to a gene. CDR3 in DNA: TGTGCCAGCAGCTTAGACAGGGATGTCTACGAGCAGTACTTC. Translation gives CASSLDRDVYEQYF.

V is TRBV21-1 and J is TRBJ2-7; the table's TRBD2 call for D was not verified on the DNA. TRBV21-1 is shown as a pseudogene. The CDR3 has 14 residues. The CDR3 region has the DNA TGTGCCAGCAGCACCGGGACTAACTACTACGAGCAGTACTTC. This sequence encodes CASSTGTNYYEQYF.

V usage is TRBV7-2 and J usage is TRBJ2-7; TRBD2 is a possible D gene (5 bases). The CDR3 has 14 amino acids. V dropped 1 base and J dropped 4 bases, with 11 bases sitting between them. Germline-derived CDR1 and CDR2 are SGHTA and FQGNSA. The CDR3 DNA sequence: TGTGCCAGCAGCTTAGAGGCTAGCATATACGAGCAGTACTTC. Translation gives CASSLEASIYEQYF.

The genes are TRBV2 and TRBJ2-7; TRBD2 might be the D (5 bases). The V gene's germline CDR1 is SNHLY and CDR2 FYNNEI. V was shortened by 7 bases and J by 3 bases, with 19 bases between the two germline ends. The CDR3 has 15 amino acids. The CDR3 reads CASKIGGLGIYEQYF. As DNA, the CDR3 is TGTGCCAGCAAAATCGGCGGACTTGGGATCTACGAGCAGTACTTC.

CDR3 DNA sequence: TGTGCCAGCAGTTTCTCAAATCCCGAATTCTCCCGTCACTTCTATGGCTACACCTTC. It encodes CASSFSNPEFSRHFYGYTF. The chain joins TRBV28 to TRBJ1-2; D not resolved. The CDR3 runs 19 residues. Trimming left V 3 bases short and J 4 bases short, with 27 bases between. Per germline, CDR1 MDHEN and CDR2 SYDVKM.

V and J are TRBV10-3 and TRBJ1-3, with D perhaps TRBD1 (5 bases). The CDR3 has 16 residues. The V end was cut by 3 bases, the J end by 9 bases, with 21 bases between. The V gene's germline CDR1 is ENHRY and CDR2 SYGVKD. The CDR3 here is CAISDLSGGTESTIYF. Here the CDR3 DNA reads TGTGCCATCAGTGACCTTTCCGGGGGTACCGAGAGCACCATATATTTT.

The chain combines TRBV5-1 with TRBJ2-7, with TRBD2 identical over 11 bases. Germline V gene lookup returns CDR1 SGHRS and CDR2 YFSETQ. The CDR3 extends over 15 amino acids. J lost 6 bases, V lost 4 bases, and 9 bases had no gene match. CDR3 in amino acids: CASSGIAGGPGEQYF. CDR3 DNA: TGCGCCAGCAGCGGGATAGCGGGAGGGCCCGGCGAGCAGTACTTC.

The J gene is TRBJ1-1, the V gene TRBV11-2, with no clear D. This CDR3 is built from 12 residues. Trimming left V 5 bases short and J 4 bases short, with 8 bases between. CDR1 and CDR2 (germline): SGHAT, FQNNGV. This CDR3 reads CASSTQATEAFF. The CDR3 nucleotides read TGTGCCAGCAGCACGCAGGCCACTGAAGCTTTCTTT.

In DNA, the CDR3 is TGCGCCAGCAGCCAATTCCCGGGGAACGAGCAGTACTTC. The encoded protein is CASSQFPGNEQYF. V gene TRBV4-1 combines with J gene TRBJ2-7; TRBD2 might be the D (5 bases). V dropped 2 bases and J dropped 5 bases, with 10 bases sitting between them. CDR3 size: 13 residues. Germline V lookup: CDR1 MGHRA, CDR2 YSYEKL.

In DNA form, the CDR3 reads TGTGCCAGCAGCTTAGGGACAGGAGGACACGAGCAGTACTTC. Amino acid sequence: CASSLGTGGHEQYF. The chain is built from TRBV7-9 and TRBJ2-7; TRBD1 matches 7 bases. Germline V gene lookup returns CDR1 SEHNR and CDR2 FQNEAQ (reference sequence). There are 14 residues in the CDR3. V dropped 1 base and J dropped 5; count of bases not matched to a gene: 5.

This clone was observed many times. The chain recombines TRBV29-1 with TRBJ1-2; D is unresolved. Looked up from germline, CDR1 is SQVTM and CDR2 is ANQGSEA. This CDR3 is built from 13 residues. With 7 bases removed from V and 3 bases from J, the gap between germline ends came to 15 bases. In DNA, the CDR3 is TGCAGCGCTTACACGGGAGGACACTATGGCTACACCTTC. Amino acid sequence: CSAYTGGHYGYTF.

The chain links TRBV4-3 to TRBJ2-7; no firm D call. Trimming cost V 0 bases and J 3 bases, with 12 bases left between them. Germline V gives CDR1 LGHNA, CDR2 YSLEER. There are 15 residues in the CDR3. This chain's CDR3 is CASSQEYQYHYEQYF. In DNA form, the CDR3 reads TGCGCCAGCAGCCAAGAATACCAGTACCACTACGAGCAGTACTTC.

J is TRBJ2-2 and V is TRBV7-3; 8 bases are shared with TRBD2. The ends lost 4 bases at V and 2 bases at J; junction bases unmatched: 12. The CDR3 extends over 18 amino acids. In germline, CDR1 is SGHTA, CDR2 FQGTGA. CDR3 nucleotides: TGTGCCAGCAGCTCAAGGGCGGGGGGCCCCCGAAACACCGGGGAGCTGTTTTTT. This sequence encodes CASSSRAGGPRNTGELFF.

This chain connects TRBV29-1 to TRBJ2-1; 7 bases are shared with TRBD1. Trimming removed 5 bases from V and 9 bases from J; junction bases left unmatched: 13. Per germline, CDR1 SQVTM and CDR2 ANQGSEA. This CDR3 region has 14 residues. The CDR3 loop is CSVHTGVTLGEQFF. Here the CDR3 DNA reads TGCAGCGTTCACACAGGGGTAACCTTAGGTGAGCAGTTCTTC.

This clone was detected only a few times. The gene calls are TRBV27 and TRBJ1-2, with D possibly matching TRBD1 (6 bases). With 5 bases removed from V and 3 bases from J, the gap between germline ends came to 10 bases. Germline values: CDR1 MNHEY, CDR2 SMNVEV (reference sequence). CDR3 length equals 13 residues. The CDR3 sequence is CASSPRTDYGYTF. The CDR3 nucleotides are TGTGCCAGCAGTCCCCGGACAGACTATGGCTACACCTTC.

This clone has just one count. V gene TRBV19 combines with J gene TRBJ2-6, with 14 bases lining up with TRBD2. This CDR3 comprises 17 residues. J gave up 4 bases and V 7 bases, and 6 bases lay outside the gene matches. Germline V gene sequence: CDR1 LNHDA, CDR2 SQIVND (reference sequence). The CDR3: CASTQTSGRGGANVLTF. CDR3 nucleotides: TGTGCCAGTACCCAGACTAGCGGGAGGGGAGGGGCCAACGTCCTGACTTTC.

The chain has TRBV7-2 and TRBJ1-2; 8 nucleotides line up with TRBD1. The CDR3 spans 16 residues. Trimming at V came to 1 base and at J to 3 bases, leaving 7 bases not matched to a gene. Germline loops: CDR1 SGHTA, CDR2 FQGNSA. The CDR3 here is CASSLVPRQGHYGYTF. The CDR3 nucleotides read TGTGCCAGCAGCTTAGTACCCCGACAGGGGCACTATGGCTACACCTTC.

The chain couples TRBV7-6 to TRBJ2-1, with 8 positions matching TRBD2. CDR3 length: 14 residues. V dropped 6 bases and J dropped 5; count of bases not matched to a gene: 6. Germline V lookup: CDR1 SGHVS, CDR2 FNYEAQ. The CDR3 region is CASSHGLAHNEQFF. CDR3 DNA sequence: TGTGCCAGCAGTCACGGACTAGCCCACAATGAGCAGTTCTTC. Filled out from reference TRBV7-6 and TRBJ2-1, the complete variable domain reads GAGVSQSPRYKVTKRGQDVALRCDPISGHVSLYWYRQALGQGPEFLTYFNYEAQQDKSGLPNDRFSAERPEGSISTLTIQRTEQRDSAMYRCASSHGLAHNEQFFGPGTRLTVL.

The chain is built from TRBV5-5 and TRBJ1-6; D is perhaps TRBD1 (5 bases). V lost 2 bases and J 5 bases, leaving 8 bases between the germline ends. The germline gives CDR1 SGHKS, CDR2 YYEKEE (reference sequence). The CDR3 length is 14 residues. CDR3 bases: TGTGCCAGCAGCTTACCAGGGAATAATTCACCCCTCCACTTT. Residues: CASSLPGNNSPLHF.

The chain has TRBV15 and TRBJ1-1; D is perhaps TRBD1 (6 bases). The CDR3 is made up of 15 amino acids. Germline V gives CDR1 LNHNV, CDR2 YYDKDF (reference sequence). Trimming cost V 1 base and J 5 bases, with 14 bases left between them. CDR3 residues: CATSRVDQGWTEAFF. DNA for the CDR3: TGTGCCACCAGCAGAGTGGACCAGGGGTGGACTGAAGCTTTCTTT.